The present TCR beta chain was sequenced within a study of shared clonotypes between healthy human individuals. The overall study: Participating donors consisted of two women and three men aged 18 to 49.

Sorted-subset replicate PCRs used 200 ng DNA, some 31,000 T cell genomes. TCRdb's table, derived via immunoSEQ multiplex PCR, lists solely in-frame clones and lacks some. The table includes over 2 million clones, over 85% detected once. Notes on this clone: As yet, its antigen is unknown.

Germline V gene data show CDR1 as SGHRS and CDR2 as YFSETQ. This CDR3 has 13 amino acids. V lost 0 bases, J lost 7 bases, and 10 bases lay in between. The study's findings and limits: Rarefaction showed sorted-subset sequencing was incomplete despite large depth. Few donors limited the genetic and exposure-history diversity represented.

This clonotype was obtained from a man aged 18 to 30 in good health. The J gene is TRBJ1-2, the V gene TRBV5-1; D ambiguous. Specimen: naive CD4+ T cells sorted from blood. Subset described: CD45RA+ positively selected. CDR3 region: CASSLDREAGYTF. The CDR3 DNA is TGCGCCAGCAGCTTGGACCGGGAGGCTGGCTACACCTTC.